The 9 T cell receptor beta chains reported below all come from one sample, sequenced in a study of shared clonotypes between healthy human individuals. This table comes from immunoSEQ multiplex PCR, and its TCRdb copy is limited to in-frame clones, with some not included. The table shows 400,000 to 600,000 clones, with around 95% occurring only once. The material sequenced was naive CD4+ T cells sorted from blood. The subset here: CD45RA+ positively selected. The receptors come from a woman aged 25-40 years in good health.

The chain couples TRBV2 to TRBJ1-1; D is ambiguous. Trimming took 4 bases from V and 5 from J, leaving 5 bases between them. CDR1 and CDR2 from the germline V gene are SNHLY and FYNNEI. CDR3 size: 11 residues. CDR3 in DNA: TGTGCCAGCAGTGTTCGAACTGAAGCTTTCTTT. Amino acid sequence: CASSVRTEAFF.

V is TRBV20-1 and J is TRBJ2-1; possible D gene TRBD1, 5 bases. V was shortened by 4 bases and J by 8 bases, with 9 bases between the two germline ends. The CDR3 is 11 residues long. Per the germline V gene, CDR1 is DFQATT and CDR2 is SNEGSKA (reference sequence). CDR3 DNA sequence: TGCAGTGCTACTCTAGGGGATGAGCAGTTCTTC. Translating gives CSATLGDEQFF.

The V gene is TRBV9, the J gene TRBJ1-6; D not resolved. This CDR3 contains 15 residues. CDR1 is SGDLS and CDR2 is YYNGEE in the germline V gene. Trimming stripped 4 bases from V and 9 bases from J, with 17 bases between. The chain's CDR3 is CASSPGRSGSSPLHF. CDR3 in DNA: TGTGCCAGCAGCCCCGGACGGAGTGGGAGTTCACCCCTCCACTTT.

With respect to this clone: The same CDR3 can be traced to other DNA sequences in this sample. CDR3 region: CASSLDRANYGYTF. The CDR3 DNA sequence: TGCGCCAGCAGCTTGGACAGGGCTAACTATGGCTACACCTTC. This chain links TRBV5-1 with TRBJ1-2; maybe TRBD1 (6 bases). With 0 bases removed from V and 0 bases from J, the gap between germline ends came to 6 bases. CDR1 SGHRS and CDR2 YFSETQ come from the germline V gene. The CDR3 consists of 14 residues. Drawing the rest from reference TRBV5-1 and TRBJ1-2, the complete variable domain is KAGVTQTPRYLIKTRGQQVTLSCSPISGHRSVSWYQQTPGQGLQFLFEYFSETQRNKGNFPGRFSGRQFSNSRSEMNVSTLELGDSALYLCASSLDRANYGYTFGSGTRLTVV.

The chain employs TRBV5-1 and TRBJ2-5; TRBD1 matches at 9 bases. The CDR3 spans 15 residues. Germline V gene lookup returns CDR1 SGHRS and CDR2 YFSETQ. V lost 3 bases and J lost 14; bases outside the gene matches: 17. The CDR3 DNA sequence: TGCGCCAGCAGCTGGACCACAGGGGGCGCCGAGAGAGCCTACTTC. The encoded protein is CASSWTTGGAERAYF.

DNA for the CDR3: TGCGCCAGCAGCCAATCTCCGGGGAGGGACTATGGCTACACCTTC. Protein product: CASSQSPGRDYGYTF. This sequence joins TRBV4-1 and TRBJ1-2; no firm D call. The CDR3 is made up of 15 amino acids. V was clipped by 2 bases and J by 3 bases, with 13 bases between them. The V gene's germline CDR1 is MGHRA and CDR2 YSYEKL.

The chain uses TRBV19 and TRBJ2-7; 11 bases map to TRBD1. The CDR3 contains 16 residues. Losses at the gene ends were 3 bases for V and 2 bases for J; bases not matched to a gene: 6. The germline CDR1 and CDR2 sequences are LNHDA and SQIVND (reference sequence). CDR3 coding DNA: TGTGCCAGTAGTATGATGGACAGGGGGCTTCCCTACGAGCAGTACTTC. It encodes CASSMMDRGLPYEQYF.

This chain links TRBV28 with TRBJ2-5; 9 positions agree with TRBD1. The last part of the DNA fits TRBJ2-7 better; the J call may be wrong. The CDR3 totals 14 residues. Germline V gene data show CDR1 as MDHEN and CDR2 as SYDVKM. CDR3 bases: TGTGCCAGCACCCCCGGACAGGGGTGGTACGAGCAGTACTTC. Residues: CASTPGQGWYEQYF.

The V gene is TRBV28, the J gene TRBJ1-2; TRBD1 matches at 10 bases. Per the germline V gene, CDR1 is MDHEN and CDR2 is SYDVKM. This CDR3 region has 16 residues. J was trimmed by 6 bases and V by 6 bases; bases with no gene match: 13. CDR3 region: CASRSSLGQGMNGYTF. As DNA, the CDR3 is TGTGCCAGCAGGTCCTCCTTGGGACAGGGGATGAATGGCTACACCTTC.